The 22 T cell receptor beta chains given below trace back to one sample, sequenced in a study of control samples from healthy donors and cancer patients. Profiling relied on immunoSEQ multiplex PCR, and the TCRdb table lists in-frame clones only, not all of them. The sample carries about 89,000 clones, 86% recorded once. The sequenced sample was blood. The receptors come from a man younger than 40 in good health.

The genes are TRBV5-1 and TRBJ2-3, with D possibly called TRBD1 or TRBD2 (5 bases each). This CDR3 has 15 amino acids. CDR1 and CDR2 from the germline V gene are SGHRS and YFSETQ. Trimming removed 4 bases from V and 4 bases from J, with 16 bases in between. CDR3 sequence (DNA): TGCGCCAGCAGCCCCGGGTCCCCGGGACCAGATACGCAGTATTTT. This encodes CASSPGSPGPDTQYF.

This rearrangement joins TRBV6-5 to TRBJ2-7; 10 nucleotides align to TRBD1. J lost 0 bases, V lost 6 bases, and 5 bases had no gene match. CDR1 MNHEY and CDR2 SVGAGI come from the germline V gene. The CDR3 has 15 amino acids. CDR3 sequence: CASRQGQGVSYEQYF. The CDR3 DNA reads as TGTGCCAGCAGACAAGGACAGGGGGTCTCCTACGAGCAGTACTTC.

This clone was seen a single time. The V and J genes are TRBV9 and TRBJ1-5; weak D call: TRBD1 (5 bases). V was pared by 0 bases and J by 4 bases, with 17 bases between. This CDR3 spans 17 amino acids. Germline V gives CDR1 SGDLS, CDR2 YYNGEE. CDR3 protein: CASSVAARGAWNQPQHF. The CDR3 DNA reads TGTGCCAGCAGCGTAGCTGCGAGGGGCGCGTGGAATCAGCCCCAGCATTTT.

The chain uses TRBV14 and TRBJ2-1, with D perhaps given as TRBD1 or TRBD2 (5 bases each). The CDR3 sequence is 16 residues long. Per germline, CDR1 SGHDN and CDR2 FVKESK. The germline V and J ends were trimmed by 5 bases and 6 bases, with 20 bases remaining between them. The CDR3 sequence is CASSYRGPLYCNEQFF. As DNA, the CDR3 is TGTGCCAGCAGCTACCGGGGACCGTTGTACTGCAATGAGCAGTTCTTC.

The chain combines TRBV3-1 (or the pseudogene TRBV3-2) with TRBJ2-1; D may be TRBD2 (5 bases). The V end was cut by 4 bases, the J end by 10 bases, with 11 bases between. CDR1 and CDR2 from the germline V gene are LGHDT and YNNKEL (reference sequence). This CDR3 comprises 12 residues. CDR3 bases: TGTGCCAGCAGCCTACTAGAAACCGAGCAGTTCTTC. Encoded protein: CASSLLETEQFF.

This chain links TRBV5-4 with TRBJ1-2, with a possible D match to TRBD1 (5 bases). Germline V gene sequence: CDR1 SGHNT, CDR2 YYREEE (reference sequence). The CDR3 has 16 amino acids. Trimming took 5 bases from V and 3 from J, leaving 20 bases between them. The CDR3, as DNA: TGTGCCAGCAGAAGCCATCAGGGAGACCGCTACTATGGCTACACCTTC. Its protein is CASRSHQGDRYYGYTF.

The chain uses TRBV7-8 and TRBJ2-2; 7 positions agree with TRBD1. The germline CDR1 and CDR2 sequences are SGHVS and FQNEAQ. J gave up 1 base and V 4 bases, and 3 bases lay outside the gene matches. The CDR3 extends over 15 amino acids. CDR3 DNA: TGTGCCAGCAGCTCCGACAGGGAGAACACCGGGGAGCTGTTTTTT. Its protein product is CASSSDRENTGELFF.

The chain employs TRBV7-9 and TRBJ1-3; D perhaps matches TRBD1 (5 bases). CDR1 SEHNR and CDR2 FQNEAQ come from the germline V gene (reference sequence). The V end was cut by 5 bases, the J end by 0 bases, with 11 bases between. This CDR3 has 15 residues. CDR3 coding DNA: TGTGCCAGCAGCATCGGGACCGACTCTGGAAACACCATATATTTT. Amino acids: CASSIGTDSGNTIYF.

The chain employs TRBV24-1 and TRBJ2-3, with D unclear. Trimming took 2 bases from V and 1 from J, leaving 12 bases between them. Germline V gene lookup returns CDR1 KGHDR and CDR2 SFDVKD. This CDR3 contains 16 residues. CDR3 sequence (DNA): TGTGCCACCAGTGATTCCTCAGGATTTCGCACAGATACGCAGTATTTT. As protein: CATSDSSGFRTDTQYF.

A single count supports this clone. The CDR3 protein is CASSPQTGSGYSNQPQHF. The CDR3 bases are TGTGCCAGCAGTCCCCAGACAGGGTCCGGGTATAGCAATCAGCCCCAGCATTTT. The chain joins TRBV27 to TRBJ1-5; 7 nucleotides line up with TRBD1. The junction had 13 bases not matched to a gene; V was cut back by 5 bases and J by 0 bases. In germline, CDR1 is MNHEY, CDR2 SMNVEV (reference sequence). The CDR3 has 18 residues.

V gene TRBV5-1 combines with J gene TRBJ1-4; D is unresolved. The CDR3 covers 14 residues. The ends were cut back, 1 base at V and 4 bases at J, with 8 bases in the middle. Germline CDR1 reads SGHRS; CDR2 reads YFSETQ. The CDR3 DNA follows: TGCGCCAGCAGCTTGAACTCTTATAATGAAAAACTGTTTTTT. Protein product: CASSLNSYNEKLFF.

This rearrangement joins TRBV5-6 to TRBJ2-7; TRBD1 matches 7 bases. After removal of 3 bases from V and 0 bases from J, the junction contained 9 bases not matched to a gene. Germline V gives CDR1 SGHDT, CDR2 YYEEEE. The CDR3 is 16 amino acids. CDR3 nucleotides: TGTGCCAGCAGCTCTTGGACAGGACCGACCTCCTACGAGCAGTACTTC. This sequence encodes CASSSWTGPTSYEQYF.

The rearrangement links TRBV7-9 to TRBJ2-7; a weak D match, TRBD1 (6 bases). The CDR3 contains 19 residues. Germline V CDR1 and CDR2: SEHNR, FQNEAQ (reference sequence). V lost 3 bases, J lost 5 bases, and 29 bases lay in between. CDR3 loop: CASSFTVYTSQGRLDEQYV. CDR3 nucleotides: TGTGCCAGCAGCTTCACGGTCTACACCTCACAGGGTAGATTGGACGAGCAGTACGTC.

The J gene is TRBJ2-3, the V gene TRBV11-2; a possible D gene is TRBD1 (6 bases). The CDR3 is made up of 15 amino acids. Deletions cut 5 bases from V and 0 bases from J, with 12 bases between. CDR1 and CDR2 (germline): SGHAT, FQNNGV. The CDR3 DNA sequence: TGTGCCAGCAGCCCAAGGGGGTCCAGCACAGATACGCAGTATTTT. Its translation: CASSPRGSSTDTQYF.

The chain couples TRBV24-1 to TRBJ2-3; TRBD2 is a possible D gene (6 bases). CDR1 KGHDR and CDR2 SFDVKD come from the germline V gene. Trimming took off 4 bases at V and 6 bases at J, with 13 bases between the two ends. There are 14 residues in the CDR3. Written as DNA, the CDR3 is TGTGCCACCAGTGACTTGGACGGAGGGGATACGCAGTATTTT. Protein sequence: CATSDLDGGDTQYF.

This chain links TRBV19 with TRBJ2-1; 10 nucleotides agree with TRBD1. Germline loops: CDR1 LNHDA, CDR2 SQIVND (reference sequence). The junction had 4 bases not matched to a gene; V was cut back by 1 base and J by 1 base. There are 17 residues in the CDR3. The CDR3 DNA is TGTGCCAGTAGTATAGTGGACAGGGGGAAGTCCTACAATGAGCAGTTCTTC. The encoded protein is CASSIVDRGKSYNEQFF.

The chain carries TRBV5-1 and TRBJ2-2; D may be TRBD1 or TRBD2 (6 bases each). This CDR3 is 15 amino acids long. CDR1 SGHRS and CDR2 YFSETQ come from the germline V gene. V was clipped by 5 bases and J by 3 bases, with 14 bases between them. DNA of the CDR3: TGCGCCAGCAGTCGTGCAGGGGAGGACACCGGGGAGCTGTTTTTT. It encodes CASSRAGEDTGELFF.

The chain joins TRBV24-1 to TRBJ1-2, with 7 bases lining up with TRBD1. This CDR3 comprises 15 residues. The V gene's germline CDR1 is KGHDR and CDR2 SFDVKD. Losses at the gene ends were 3 bases for V and 2 bases for J; bases not matched to a gene: 5. CDR3 nucleotide sequence: TGTGCCACCAGTGATGACGGGACAGCCAACTATGGCTACACCTTC. Translated: CATSDDGTANYGYTF.

This rearrangement joins TRBV30 to TRBJ2-5, with 9 bases matching TRBD2. The ends lost 1 base at V and 3 bases at J; junction bases unmatched: 3. CDR1 GTSNPN and CDR2 SVGIG come from the germline V gene (reference sequence). The CDR3 extends over 14 amino acids. CDR3 coding DNA: TGTGCCTGGAGTGGCGGGGGGGGGAAAGAGACCCAGTACTTC. Its protein product is CAWSGGGGKETQYF.

V is TRBV9 and J is TRBJ2-3; TRBD2 might be the D (5 bases). This CDR3 has 17 amino acids. Germline CDR1 SGDLS, CDR2 YYNGEE. The germline V and J ends were trimmed by 0 bases and 0 bases, with 14 bases remaining between them. The CDR3 reads CASSVGLGGPSTDTQYF. DNA of the CDR3: TGTGCCAGCAGCGTAGGGTTGGGCGGGCCTAGCACAGATACGCAGTATTTT.

The rearrangement joins TRBV3-1 (or the pseudogene TRBV3-2) to TRBJ2-5, with D uncertain. The CDR3 has 15 residues. Germline V gives CDR1 LGHDT, CDR2 YNNKEL (reference sequence). Trimming stripped 1 base from V and 0 bases from J, with 9 bases between. The DNA for the CDR3 is TGTGCCAGCAGCCAAGCCCCACGCAACCAAGAGACCCAGTACTTC. It translates to CASSQAPRNQETQYF.

V is TRBV5-1 and J is TRBJ1-1; D might be TRBD1 (5 bases). V lost 3 bases and J 6 bases, leaving 6 bases between the germline ends. CDR3 length: 11 residues. Germline CDR1 and CDR2: SGHRS and YFSETQ. CDR3 bases: TGCGCCAGCAGCTGGGGGTCTGAAGCTTTCTTT. The encoded protein is CASSWGSEAFF.